This passage covers 4 T cell receptor beta chains from one sample sequenced in a study of T cell responses to AZD1222 COVID-19 vaccine. The protocol was immunoSEQ multiplex PCR, while the TCRdb copy is restricted to in-frame clones and leaves out a portion. Of 200,000 or so clones detected, roughly 88% appear once; the ten largest clones hold about 7.2%. The material sequenced was peripheral blood, taken on day 0 of AZD1222 vaccination. All receptors derive from an adult in good health.

V gene TRBV7-3 combines with J gene TRBJ2-3, with 13 bases fitting TRBD2. V was pared by 4 bases and J by 3 bases, with 13 bases of the junction left unmatched. CDR1 is SGHTA and CDR2 is FQGTGA in the germline V gene. CDR3 length equals 19 residues. The CDR3 protein is CASSSTGLAGSGRTDTQYF. In DNA form, the CDR3 reads TGTGCCAGCAGCTCTACGGGACTAGCGGGGTCAGGGCGGACAGATACGCAGTATTTT.

The chain uses TRBV2 and TRBJ1-1; no clear D. The CDR3 is made up of 14 amino acids. Germline V CDR1 and CDR2: SNHLY, FYNNEI. V was clipped by 8 bases and J by 0 bases, with 13 bases between them. The CDR3 region is CASGQEALNTEAFF. The CDR3 DNA sequence: TGTGCCAGCGGCCAGGAAGCATTGAACACTGAAGCTTTCTTT.

This sequence joins TRBV7-2 and TRBJ2-7; TRBD1 matches 7 bases. Germline trimming cut 3 bases from V and 6 bases from J; bases unmatched to any gene: 11. The CDR3 is 15 amino acids. CDR1 is SGHTA and CDR2 is FQGNSA in the germline V gene. The CDR3 DNA follows: TGTGCCAGCAGCTTCCGAGGGGGCTCGGGCGGCGAGCAGTACTTC. As protein: CASSFRGGSGGEQYF.

The rearrangement joins TRBV6-5 to TRBJ1-5; no clear D gene. This CDR3 spans 13 amino acids. From germline, CDR1 is MNHEY and CDR2 SVGAGI. The V and J ends lost 5 bases and 6 bases respectively, with 11 bases between them. This chain's CDR3 is CASSRGSGQPQHF. As DNA, the CDR3 is TGTGCCAGCAGTCGTGGAAGTGGTCAGCCCCAGCATTTT.